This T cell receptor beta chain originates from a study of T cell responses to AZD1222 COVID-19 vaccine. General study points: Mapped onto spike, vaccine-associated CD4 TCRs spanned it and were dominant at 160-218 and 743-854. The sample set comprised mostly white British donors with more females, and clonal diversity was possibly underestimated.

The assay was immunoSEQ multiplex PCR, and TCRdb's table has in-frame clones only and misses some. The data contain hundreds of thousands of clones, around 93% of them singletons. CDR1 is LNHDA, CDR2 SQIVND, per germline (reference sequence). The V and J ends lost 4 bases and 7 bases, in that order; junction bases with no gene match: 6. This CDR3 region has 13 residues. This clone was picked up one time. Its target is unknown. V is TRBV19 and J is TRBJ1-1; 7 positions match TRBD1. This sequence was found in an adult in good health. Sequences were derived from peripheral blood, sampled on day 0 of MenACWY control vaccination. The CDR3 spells CASSTLTGNEAFF. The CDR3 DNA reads TGTGCCAGTAGTACCCTGACAGGGAATGAAGCTTTCTTT.